The clone carrying this T cell receptor beta chain was observed a handful of times. The data derive from a study of cytomegalovirus exposure and HLA in healthy donors. V dropped 2 bases and J dropped 8; count of bases not matched to a gene: 11. There are 16 residues in the CDR3. Germline V gene lookup returns CDR1 MNHEY and CDR2 SMNVEV (reference sequence). The primer mix had 60 Vbeta and 13 Jbeta primers. Libraries were prepared by immunoSEQ multiplex PCR; TCRdb keeps only in-frame clonotypes and omits some of them. The sample holds 160,000 or so clones, about four fifths seen once. This chain uses TRBV27 with TRBJ2-1; 8 bases map to TRBD1. The source of this sequence is a man aged 25-45 years in good health and CMV-seronegative. The sequencing input was PBMCs. CDR3 protein: CASSLGWAGGEDEQFF. The CDR3 coding sequence is TGTGCCAGCAGTTTAGGTTGGGCAGGGGGCGAGGATGAGCAGTTCTTC.